The 2 T cell receptor beta chains listed next were all sequenced from one sample in a study of control samples from healthy donors and cancer patients. Repertoires were generated with immunoSEQ multiplex PCR, while TCRdb's copy carries only in-frame clones and drops some. The data show 99,000 or so clones, more than 75% seen once. Sequences were obtained from blood. The receptors were sampled from a man aged 60 to 69 in good health.

The J gene is TRBJ1-2, the V gene TRBV6-4, with D possibly matching TRBD1 (5 bases). The CDR3 has 15 residues. V gave up 5 bases and J gave up 2 bases, with 15 bases separating them. Germline assignment: CDR1 MRHNA and CDR2 SNTAGT. The CDR3 loop reads CASSLLLGVNYGYTF. CDR3 DNA: TGTGCCAGCAGTCTTTTGTTAGGGGTAAACTATGGCTACACCTTC.

This clone was detected only a few times. This CDR3 is CASSRDRGLIYEQYF. The CDR3 nucleotides are TGTGCCAGCAGCCGAGACAGGGGATTAATCTACGAGCAGTACTTC. This chain links TRBV6-6 with TRBJ2-7, with 8 bases matching TRBD1. The CDR3 spans 15 residues. Unmatched junction bases numbered 10, after V lost 6 bases and J lost 3 bases. Germline V lookup: CDR1 MNHNY, CDR2 SVGAGI (reference sequence).